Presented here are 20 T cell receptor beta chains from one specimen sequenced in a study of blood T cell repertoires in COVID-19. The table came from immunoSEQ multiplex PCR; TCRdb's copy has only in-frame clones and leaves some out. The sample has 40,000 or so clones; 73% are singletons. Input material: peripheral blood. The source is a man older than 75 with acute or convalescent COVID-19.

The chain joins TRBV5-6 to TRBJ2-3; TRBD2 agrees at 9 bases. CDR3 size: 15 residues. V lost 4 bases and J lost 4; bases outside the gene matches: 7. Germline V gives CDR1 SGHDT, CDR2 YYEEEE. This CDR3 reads CASSLSGRMADTQYF. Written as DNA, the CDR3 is TGTGCCAGCAGCCTAAGCGGGAGGATGGCAGATACGCAGTATTTT.

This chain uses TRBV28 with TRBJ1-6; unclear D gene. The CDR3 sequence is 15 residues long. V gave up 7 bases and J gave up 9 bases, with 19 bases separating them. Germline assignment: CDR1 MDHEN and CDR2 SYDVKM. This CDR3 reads CASIISGRLGSPLHF. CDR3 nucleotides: TGTGCCAGCATTATTTCCGGGAGATTGGGTTCACCCCTCCACTTT.

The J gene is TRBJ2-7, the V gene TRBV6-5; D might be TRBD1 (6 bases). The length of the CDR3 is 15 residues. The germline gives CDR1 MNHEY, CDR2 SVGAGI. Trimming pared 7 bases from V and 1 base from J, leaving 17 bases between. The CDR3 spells CASNKQGPLSYEQYF. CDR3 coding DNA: TGTGCCAGCAATAAACAGGGTCCCCTATCCTACGAGCAGTACTTC.

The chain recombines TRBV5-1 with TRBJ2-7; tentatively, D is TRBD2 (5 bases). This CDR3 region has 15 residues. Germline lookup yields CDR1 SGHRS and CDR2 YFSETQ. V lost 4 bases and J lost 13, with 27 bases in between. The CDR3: CASSLQSGLAGPIYF. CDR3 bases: TGCGCCAGCAGCCTTCAATCCGGACTGGCGGGCCCTATTTACTTC.

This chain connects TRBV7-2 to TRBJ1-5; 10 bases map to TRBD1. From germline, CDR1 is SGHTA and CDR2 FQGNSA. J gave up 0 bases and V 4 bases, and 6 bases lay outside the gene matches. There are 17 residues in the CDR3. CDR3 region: CASSSGQGVYSNQPQHF. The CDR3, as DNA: TGTGCCAGCAGCTCAGGACAGGGGGTCTATAGCAATCAGCCCCAGCATTTT.

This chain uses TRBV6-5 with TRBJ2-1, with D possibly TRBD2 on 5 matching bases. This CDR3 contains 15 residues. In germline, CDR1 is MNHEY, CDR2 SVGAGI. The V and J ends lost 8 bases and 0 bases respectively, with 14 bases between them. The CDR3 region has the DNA TGTGCCAGCCGACTGGCGGGTGGCTCCTACAATGAGCAGTTCTTC. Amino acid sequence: CASRLAGGSYNEQFF.

CDR3 coding DNA: TGTGCCATACGGTTAGGGGACATGAACACTGAAGCTTTCTTT. Its translation is CAIRLGDMNTEAFF. The V and J genes are TRBV10-3 and TRBJ1-1; a weak D match, TRBD1 (6 bases). V was cut by 9 bases and J by 0 bases, with 14 bases left in between. The CDR3 is 14 residues long. CDR1 ENHRY and CDR2 SYGVKD come from the germline V gene.

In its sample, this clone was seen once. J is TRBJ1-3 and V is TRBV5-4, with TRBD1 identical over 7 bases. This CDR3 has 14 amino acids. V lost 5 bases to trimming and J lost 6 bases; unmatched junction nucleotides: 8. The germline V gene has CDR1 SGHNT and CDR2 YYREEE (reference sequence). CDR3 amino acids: CASSPDRVQNTIYF. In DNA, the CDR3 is TGTGCCAGCAGTCCAGACAGGGTACAAAACACCATATATTTT.

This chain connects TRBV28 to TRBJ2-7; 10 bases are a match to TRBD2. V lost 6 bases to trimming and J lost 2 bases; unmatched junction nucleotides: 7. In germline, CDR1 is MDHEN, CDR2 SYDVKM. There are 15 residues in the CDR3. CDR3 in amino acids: CASSRGLALAYEQYF. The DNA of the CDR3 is TGTGCCAGCAGCAGGGGACTAGCGCTAGCCTACGAGCAGTACTTC.

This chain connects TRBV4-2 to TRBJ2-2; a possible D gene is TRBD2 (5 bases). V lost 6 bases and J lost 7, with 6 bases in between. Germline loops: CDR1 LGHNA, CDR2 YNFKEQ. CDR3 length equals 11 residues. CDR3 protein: CASRGSGELFF. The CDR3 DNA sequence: TGTGCCAGCAGAGGGAGCGGGGAGCTGTTTTTT.

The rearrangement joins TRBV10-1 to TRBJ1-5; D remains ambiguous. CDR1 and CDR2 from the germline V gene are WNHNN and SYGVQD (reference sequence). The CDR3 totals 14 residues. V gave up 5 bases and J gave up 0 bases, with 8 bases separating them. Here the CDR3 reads CASSPRDSNQPQHF. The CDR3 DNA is TGCGCCAGCAGTCCGAGGGATAGCAATCAGCCCCAGCATTTT.

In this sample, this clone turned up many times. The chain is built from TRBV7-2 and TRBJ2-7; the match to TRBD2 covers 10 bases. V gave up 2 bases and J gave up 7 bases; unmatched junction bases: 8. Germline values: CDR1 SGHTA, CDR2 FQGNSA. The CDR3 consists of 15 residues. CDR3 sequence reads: CASSLSGRALGEQYF. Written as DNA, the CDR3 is TGTGCCAGCAGCTTAAGCGGGAGGGCCCTGGGTGAGCAGTACTTC.

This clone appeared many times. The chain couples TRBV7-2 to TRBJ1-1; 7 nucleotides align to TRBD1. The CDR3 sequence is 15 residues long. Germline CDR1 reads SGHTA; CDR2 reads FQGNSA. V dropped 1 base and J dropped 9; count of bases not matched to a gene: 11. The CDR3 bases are TGTGCCAGCAGCTTAGATATAGGGGGCTTAGTGAAAGCTTTCTTT. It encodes CASSLDIGGLVKAFF.

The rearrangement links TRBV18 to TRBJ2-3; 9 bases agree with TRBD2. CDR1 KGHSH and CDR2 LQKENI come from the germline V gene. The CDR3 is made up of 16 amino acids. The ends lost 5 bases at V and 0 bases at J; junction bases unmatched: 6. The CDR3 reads CASSTYSGRSTDTQYF. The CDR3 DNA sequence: TGTGCCAGCTCAACATATAGCGGGAGAAGCACAGATACGCAGTATTTT.

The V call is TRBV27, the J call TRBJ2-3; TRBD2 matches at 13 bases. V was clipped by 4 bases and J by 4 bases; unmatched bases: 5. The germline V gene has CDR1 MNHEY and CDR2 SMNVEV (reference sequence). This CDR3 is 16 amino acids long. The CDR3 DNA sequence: TGTGCCAGCAGTTCAAGCGGACTAGCGGGAGCAGATACGCAGTATTTT. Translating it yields CASSSSGLAGADTQYF.

CDR3 region: CASSRTPTGEETQYF. The CDR3 DNA sequence: TGTGCCAGCAGCCGCACACCGACAGGTGAAGAGACCCAGTACTTC. The chain links TRBV3-1 (or the pseudogene TRBV3-2) to TRBJ2-5, with TRBD1 as a possible D gene (6 bases). Germline assignment: CDR1 LGHDT and CDR2 YNNKEL (reference sequence). Between the trimmed V and J ends, which lost 4 bases and 3 bases, there was a span of 15 bases. The CDR3 is 15 residues long.

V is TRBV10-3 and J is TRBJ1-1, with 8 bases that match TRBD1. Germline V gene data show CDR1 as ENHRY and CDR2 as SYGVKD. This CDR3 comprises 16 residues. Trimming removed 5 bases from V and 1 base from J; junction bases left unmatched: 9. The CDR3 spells CAISPRQGAENTEAFF. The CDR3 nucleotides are TGTGCCATCAGTCCCCGTCAGGGGGCCGAGAACACTGAAGCTTTCTTT.

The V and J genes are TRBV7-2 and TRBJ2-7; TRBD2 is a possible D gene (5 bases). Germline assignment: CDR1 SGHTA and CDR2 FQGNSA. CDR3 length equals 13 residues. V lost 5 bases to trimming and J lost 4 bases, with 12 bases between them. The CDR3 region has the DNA TGTGCCAGCAGCGCCCGGACTGTTTACGAGCAGTACTTC. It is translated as CASSARTVYEQYF.

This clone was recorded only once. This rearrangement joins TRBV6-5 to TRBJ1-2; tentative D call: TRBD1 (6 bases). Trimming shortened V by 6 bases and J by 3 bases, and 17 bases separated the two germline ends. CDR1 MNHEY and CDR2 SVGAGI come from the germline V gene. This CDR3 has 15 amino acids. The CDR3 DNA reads TGTGCCAGCAGAACAGGGACCAATCGGGACTATGGCTACACCTTC. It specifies CASRTGTNRDYGYTF.

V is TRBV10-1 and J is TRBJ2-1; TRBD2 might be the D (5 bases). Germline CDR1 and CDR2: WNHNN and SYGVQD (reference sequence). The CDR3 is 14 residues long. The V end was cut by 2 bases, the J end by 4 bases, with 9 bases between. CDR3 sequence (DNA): TGCGCCAGCAGTGAGACTAGGCTTTACAATGAGCAGTTCTTC. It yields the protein CASSETRLYNEQFF.